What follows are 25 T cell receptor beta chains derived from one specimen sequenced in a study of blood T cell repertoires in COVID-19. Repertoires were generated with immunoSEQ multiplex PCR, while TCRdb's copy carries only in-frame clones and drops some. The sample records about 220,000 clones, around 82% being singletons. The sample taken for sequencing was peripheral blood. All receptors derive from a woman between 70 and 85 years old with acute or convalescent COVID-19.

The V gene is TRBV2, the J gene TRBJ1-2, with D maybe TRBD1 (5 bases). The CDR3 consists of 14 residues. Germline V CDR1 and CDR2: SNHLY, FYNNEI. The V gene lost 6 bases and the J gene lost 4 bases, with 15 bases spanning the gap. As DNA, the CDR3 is TGTGCCAGCAGCGGATATCAGGGTCCCTATGGCTACACCTTC. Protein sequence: CASSGYQGPYGYTF.

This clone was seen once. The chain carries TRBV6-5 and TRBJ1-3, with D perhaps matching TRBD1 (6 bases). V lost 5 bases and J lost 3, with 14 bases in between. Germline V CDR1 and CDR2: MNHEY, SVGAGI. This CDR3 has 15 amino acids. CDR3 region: CASSPLRGVGNTIYF. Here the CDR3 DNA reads TGTGCCAGCAGTCCTCTCAGGGGTGTTGGAAACACCATATATTTT.

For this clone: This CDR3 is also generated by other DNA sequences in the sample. The CDR3 nucleotides are TGCGCCAGCAGCTTAGGCCAGGGTATCACAGATACGCAGTATTTT. Translation gives CASSLGQGITDTQYF. The gene calls are TRBV5-1 and TRBJ2-3, with D possibly being TRBD1 (5 bases). Germline CDR1 reads SGHRS; CDR2 reads YFSETQ. V lost 2 bases and J lost 2, with 12 bases in between. This CDR3 contains 15 residues.

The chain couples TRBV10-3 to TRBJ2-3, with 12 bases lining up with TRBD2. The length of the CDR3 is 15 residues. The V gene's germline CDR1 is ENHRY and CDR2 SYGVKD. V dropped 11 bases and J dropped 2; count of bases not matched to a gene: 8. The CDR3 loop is CAARTSGVITDTQYF. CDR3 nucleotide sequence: TGTGCCGCTCGGACTAGCGGGGTTATCACAGATACGCAGTATTTT.

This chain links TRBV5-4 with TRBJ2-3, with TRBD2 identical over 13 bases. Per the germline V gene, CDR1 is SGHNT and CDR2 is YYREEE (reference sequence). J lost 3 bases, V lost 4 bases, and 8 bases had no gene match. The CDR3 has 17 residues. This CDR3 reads CASSRRTSGGQTDTQYF. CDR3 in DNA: TGTGCCAGCAGCCGTAGGACTAGCGGGGGACAGACAGATACGCAGTATTTT.

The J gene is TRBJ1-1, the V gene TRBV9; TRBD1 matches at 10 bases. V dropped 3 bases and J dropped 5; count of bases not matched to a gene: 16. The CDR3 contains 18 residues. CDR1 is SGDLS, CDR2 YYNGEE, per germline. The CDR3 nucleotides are TGTGCCAGCAGCGACATGCCCGGGACAGGGGTAGGTTGGACTGAAGCTTTCTTT. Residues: CASSDMPGTGVGWTEAFF.

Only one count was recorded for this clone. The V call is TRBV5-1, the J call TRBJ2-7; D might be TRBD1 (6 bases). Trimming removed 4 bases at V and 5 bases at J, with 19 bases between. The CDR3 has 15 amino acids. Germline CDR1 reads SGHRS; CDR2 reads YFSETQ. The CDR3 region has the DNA TGCGCCAGCAGCCAGCATGGGACAAGCCCGGACGAGCAGTACTTC. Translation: CASSQHGTSPDEQYF. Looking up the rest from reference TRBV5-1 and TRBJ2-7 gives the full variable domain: KAGVTQTPRYLIKTRGQQVTLSCSPISGHRSVSWYQQTPGQGLQFLFEYFSETQRNKGNFPGRFSGRQFSNSRSEMNVSTLELGDSALYLCASSQHGTSPDEQYFGPGTRLTVT.

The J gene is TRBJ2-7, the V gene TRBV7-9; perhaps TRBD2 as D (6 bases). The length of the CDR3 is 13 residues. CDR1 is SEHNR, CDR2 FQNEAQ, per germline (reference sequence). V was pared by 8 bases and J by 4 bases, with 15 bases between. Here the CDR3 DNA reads TGTGCCAGCGGAGCCGGGGGAGATTACGAGCAGTACTTC. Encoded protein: CASGAGGDYEQYF.

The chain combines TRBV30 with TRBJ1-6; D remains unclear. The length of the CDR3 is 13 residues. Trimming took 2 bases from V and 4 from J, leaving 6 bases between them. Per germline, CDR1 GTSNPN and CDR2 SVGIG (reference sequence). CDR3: CAWSLEYNSPLHF. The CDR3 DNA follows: TGTGCCTGGAGTCTGGAGTATAATTCACCCCTCCACTTT.

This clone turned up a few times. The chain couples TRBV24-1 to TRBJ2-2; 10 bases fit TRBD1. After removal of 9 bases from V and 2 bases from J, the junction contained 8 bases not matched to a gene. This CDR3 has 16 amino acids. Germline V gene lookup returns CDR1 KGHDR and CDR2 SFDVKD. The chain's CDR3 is CATQTTGGPNTGELFF. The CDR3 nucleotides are TGTGCCACCCAAACGACAGGGGGCCCTAACACCGGGGAGCTGTTTTTT.

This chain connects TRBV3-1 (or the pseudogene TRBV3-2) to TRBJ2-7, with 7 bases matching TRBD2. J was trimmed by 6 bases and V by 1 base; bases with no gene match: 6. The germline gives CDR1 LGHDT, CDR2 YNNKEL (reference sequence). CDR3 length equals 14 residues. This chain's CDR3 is CASSQASGEGEQYF. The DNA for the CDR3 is TGTGCCAGCAGCCAAGCCAGCGGGGAGGGCGAGCAGTACTTC.

The CDR3 DNA reads TGTGCCAGCAGTTTATATGGGGGAGGGAGCAATCAGCCCCAGCATTTT. This gives the protein CASSLYGGGSNQPQHF. The gene calls are TRBV27 and TRBJ1-5, with D possibly TRBD1 on 5 matching bases. V was pared by 1 base and J by 1 base, with 11 bases between. The CDR3 spans 16 residues. CDR1 and CDR2 (germline): MNHEY, SMNVEV (reference sequence).

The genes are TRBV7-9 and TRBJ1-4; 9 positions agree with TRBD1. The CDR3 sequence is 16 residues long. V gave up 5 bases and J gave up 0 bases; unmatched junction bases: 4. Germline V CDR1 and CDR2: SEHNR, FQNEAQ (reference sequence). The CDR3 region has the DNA TGTGCCAGCAGCACCGGGACAGGGTCAACTAATGAAAAACTGTTTTTT. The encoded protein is CASSTGTGSTNEKLFF. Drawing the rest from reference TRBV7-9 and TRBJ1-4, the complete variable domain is DTGVSQNPRHKITKRGQNVTFRCDPISEHNRLYWYRQTLGQGPEFLTYFQNEAQLEKSRLLSDRFSAERPKGSFSTLEIQRTEQGDSAMYLCASSTGTGSTNEKLFFGSGTQLSVL.

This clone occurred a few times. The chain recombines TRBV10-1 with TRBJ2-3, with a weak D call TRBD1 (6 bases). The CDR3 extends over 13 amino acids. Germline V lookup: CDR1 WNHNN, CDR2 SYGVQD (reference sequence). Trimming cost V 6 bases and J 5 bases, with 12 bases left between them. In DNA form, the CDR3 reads TGCGCCAGCAGCGAGGACAGCCGAGATACGCAGTATTTT. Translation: CASSEDSRDTQYF.

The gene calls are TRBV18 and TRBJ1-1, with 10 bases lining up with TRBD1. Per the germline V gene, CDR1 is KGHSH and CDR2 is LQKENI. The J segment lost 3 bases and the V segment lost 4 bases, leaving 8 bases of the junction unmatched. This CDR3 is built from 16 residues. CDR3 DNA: TGTGCCAGCTCACTACGACAGGGGGCGGGGGACACTGAAGCTTTCTTT. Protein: CASSLRQGAGDTEAFF. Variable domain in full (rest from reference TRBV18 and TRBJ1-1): NAGVMQNPRHLVRRRGQEARLRCSPMKGHSHVYWYRQLPEEGLKFMVYLQKENIIDESGMPKERFSAEFPKEGPSILRIQQVVRGDSAAYFCASSLRQGAGDTEAFFGQGTRLTVV.

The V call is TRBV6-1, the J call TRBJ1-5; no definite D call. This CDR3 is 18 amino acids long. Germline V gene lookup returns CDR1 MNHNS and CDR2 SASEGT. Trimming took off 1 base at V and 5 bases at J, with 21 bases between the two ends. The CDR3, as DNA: TGTGCCAGCAGTGAAGGATATGTCAGGTGGCAGGAATATCAGCCCCAGCATTTT. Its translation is CASSEGYVRWQEYQPQHF.

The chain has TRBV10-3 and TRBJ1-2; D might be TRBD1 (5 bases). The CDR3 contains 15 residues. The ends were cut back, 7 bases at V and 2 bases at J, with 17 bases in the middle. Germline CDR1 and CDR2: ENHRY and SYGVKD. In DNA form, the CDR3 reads TGTGCCATCACCCGGGGGGAGGGAATGAACTATGGCTACACCTTC. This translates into CAITRGEGMNYGYTF.

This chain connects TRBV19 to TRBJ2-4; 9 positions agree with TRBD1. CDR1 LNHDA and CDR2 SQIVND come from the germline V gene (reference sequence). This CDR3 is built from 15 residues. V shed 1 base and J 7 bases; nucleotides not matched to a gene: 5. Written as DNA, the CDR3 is TGTGCCAGTAGTATAGGAGGAGGGACAGGGAACATTCAGTACTTC. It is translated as CASSIGGGTGNIQYF.

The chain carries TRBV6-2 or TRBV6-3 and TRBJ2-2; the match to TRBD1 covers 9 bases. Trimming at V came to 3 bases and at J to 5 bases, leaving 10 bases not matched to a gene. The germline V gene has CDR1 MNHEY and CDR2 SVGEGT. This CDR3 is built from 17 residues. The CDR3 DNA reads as TGTGCCAGCAGTTATTCCCCGGGACAGGGTTGGACCGGGGAGCTGTTTTTT. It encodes CASSYSPGQGWTGELFF.

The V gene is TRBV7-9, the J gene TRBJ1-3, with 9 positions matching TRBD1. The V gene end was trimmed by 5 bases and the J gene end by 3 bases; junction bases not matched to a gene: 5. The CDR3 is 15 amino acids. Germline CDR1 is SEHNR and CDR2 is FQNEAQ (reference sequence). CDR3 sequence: CASSPTGGGGNTIYF. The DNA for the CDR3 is TGTGCCAGCAGCCCGACAGGGGGAGGTGGAAACACCATATATTTT.

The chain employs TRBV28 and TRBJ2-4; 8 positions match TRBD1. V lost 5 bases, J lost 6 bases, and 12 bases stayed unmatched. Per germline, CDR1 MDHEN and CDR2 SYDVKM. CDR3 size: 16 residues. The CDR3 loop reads CASSLRTGKSGNIQYF. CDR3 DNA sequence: TGTGCCAGCAGTCTACGGACAGGGAAGTCTGGAAACATTCAGTACTTC.

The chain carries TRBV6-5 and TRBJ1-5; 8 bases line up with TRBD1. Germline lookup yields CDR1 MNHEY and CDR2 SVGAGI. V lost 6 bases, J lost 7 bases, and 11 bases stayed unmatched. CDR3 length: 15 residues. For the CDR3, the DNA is TGTGCCAGCAGGCTAACAGGGGGAGAACTGCAGCCCCAGCATTTT. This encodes CASRLTGGELQPQHF.

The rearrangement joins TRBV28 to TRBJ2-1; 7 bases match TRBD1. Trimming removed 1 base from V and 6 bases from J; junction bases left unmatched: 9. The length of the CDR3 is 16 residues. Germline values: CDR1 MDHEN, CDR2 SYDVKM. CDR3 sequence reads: CASSLYDRVSGNEQFF. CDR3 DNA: TGTGCCAGCAGTTTATACGACAGGGTGAGCGGCAATGAGCAGTTCTTC.

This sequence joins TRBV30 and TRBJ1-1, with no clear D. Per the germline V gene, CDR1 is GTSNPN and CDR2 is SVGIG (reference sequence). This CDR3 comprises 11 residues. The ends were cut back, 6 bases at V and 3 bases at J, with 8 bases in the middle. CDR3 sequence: CACYSYTEAFF. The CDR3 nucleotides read TGTGCCTGCTACAGCTACACTGAAGCTTTCTTT.

CDR3 region: CASSRDRYNEQFF. The CDR3 DNA follows: TGTGCCAGCTCCCGAGACAGGTACAATGAGCAGTTCTTC. The chain joins TRBV18 to TRBJ2-1; D may be TRBD1 (6 bases). This CDR3 has 13 amino acids. The germline gives CDR1 KGHSH, CDR2 LQKENI. V lost 6 bases to trimming and J lost 4 bases, with 10 bases between them.